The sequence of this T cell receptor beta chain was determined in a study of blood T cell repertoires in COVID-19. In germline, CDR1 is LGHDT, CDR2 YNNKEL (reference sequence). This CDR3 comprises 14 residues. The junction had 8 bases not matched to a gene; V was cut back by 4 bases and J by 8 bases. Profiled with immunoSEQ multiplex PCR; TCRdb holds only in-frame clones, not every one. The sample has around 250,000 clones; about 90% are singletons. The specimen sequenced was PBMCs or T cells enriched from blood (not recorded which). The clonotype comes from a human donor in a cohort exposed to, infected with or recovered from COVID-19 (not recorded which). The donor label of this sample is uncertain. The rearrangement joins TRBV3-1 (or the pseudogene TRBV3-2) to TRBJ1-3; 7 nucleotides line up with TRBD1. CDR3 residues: CASSPGTAGDTIYF. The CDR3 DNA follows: TGTGCCAGCAGCCCCGGGACAGCCGGGGACACCATATATTTT.